This TCR beta chain was recorded in a study of CD8+ T cells in alopecia areata. Study-level background: Tofacitinib was taken orally by treated patients, and the dose was 5 to 10 mg twice daily. Disease severity was quantified as SALT score of affected scalp area. Whole-study results and caveats: Relative to mice, TCR sharing across patients was less clear, a difference possibly HLA-related.

As regards this clone: The antigen remains unidentified.

Sequencing templates came from extracted RNA that was reverse transcribed into cDNA. This table comes from immunoSEQ multiplex PCR, and its TCRdb copy is limited to in-frame clones, with some not included. The top ten hold 16% of the sample, which has about 6,400 clones, around two thirds seen once. This sample's treatment: oral pan-JAK inhibitor, 5-10 mg twice daily. Individuals with alopecia areata gave both lesional scalp punch biopsies and peripheral blood for collection. CDR1 SGHTA and CDR2 FQGNSA come from the germline V gene. This CDR3 spans 14 amino acids. V gave up 5 bases and J gave up 8 bases, with 13 bases separating them.

V and J are TRBV7-2 and TRBJ1-6, with D unclear. The source was skin, collected at week 4, from a patient treated with tofacitinib. The sequence derives from a human donor with alopecia areata. The CDR3: CASSQVVVDSPLHF. CDR3 nucleotides: TGTGCCAGCAGCCAGGTGGTTGTTGATTCACCCCTCCACTTT.